Sequencing of this TCR beta chain was carried out in a study of patients and donors after allogeneic stem cell transplantation. CDR1 is KGHDR, CDR2 SFDVKD, per germline. The CDR3 covers 14 residues. V was pared by 5 bases and J by 4 bases, with 13 bases between. MiXCR, applied by TCRdb to the RT-PCR reads, yields one record per CDR3 protein. The sample records 100,000 to 130,000 distinct CDR3 sequences, about a third being singletons. This clonotype turned up a few times. Sequencing was performed on blood, either unsorted or a sorted T cell fraction (not recorded which). The receptor was isolated from a human donor who was either an allogeneic HSCT recipient or a stem cell or donor lymphocyte infusion donor (not recorded which). It is not recorded whose cells these are; they may come from a transplant donor. The V and J genes are TRBV24-1 and TRBJ1-2; D is perhaps TRBD1 (5 bases). The CDR3 sequence is CATSGHDSPYGYTF. The CDR3 DNA reads TGTGCCACCAGTGGACATGACAGTCCCTATGGCTACACCTTC.